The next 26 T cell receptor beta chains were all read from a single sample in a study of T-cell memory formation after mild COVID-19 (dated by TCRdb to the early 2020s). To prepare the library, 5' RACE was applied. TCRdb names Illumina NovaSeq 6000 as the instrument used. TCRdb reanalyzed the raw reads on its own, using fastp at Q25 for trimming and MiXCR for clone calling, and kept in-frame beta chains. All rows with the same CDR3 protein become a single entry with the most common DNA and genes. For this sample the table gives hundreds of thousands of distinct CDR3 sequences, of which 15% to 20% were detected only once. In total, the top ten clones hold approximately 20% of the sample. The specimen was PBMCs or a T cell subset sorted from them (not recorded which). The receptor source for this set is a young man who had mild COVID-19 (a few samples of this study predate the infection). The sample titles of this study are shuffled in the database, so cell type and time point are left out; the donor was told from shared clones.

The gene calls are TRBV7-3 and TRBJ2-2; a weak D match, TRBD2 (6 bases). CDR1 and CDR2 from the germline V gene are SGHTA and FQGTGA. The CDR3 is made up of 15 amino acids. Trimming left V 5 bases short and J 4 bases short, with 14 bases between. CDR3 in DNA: TGTGCCAGCAGCCCGTCGGGACTGATCACCGGGGAGCTGTTTTTT. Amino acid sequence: CASSPSGLITGELFF.

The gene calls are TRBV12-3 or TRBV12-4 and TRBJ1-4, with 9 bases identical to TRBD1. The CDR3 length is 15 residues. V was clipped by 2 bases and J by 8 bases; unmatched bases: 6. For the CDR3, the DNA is TGTGCCAGCAGTTTACCGGGACAGGGAGGAGAAAAACTGTTTTTT. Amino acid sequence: CASSLPGQGGEKLFF.

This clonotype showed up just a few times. CDR3 bases: TGCGCCAGCAGCTTGGAGGGGGCGGGCACTGAAGCTTTCTTT. Translating it yields CASSLEGAGTEAFF. The genes are TRBV5-1 and TRBJ1-1; 7 bases align to TRBD1. The junction had 3 bases not matched to a gene; V was cut back by 0 bases and J by 4 bases. CDR3 length equals 14 residues. Germline CDR1 SGHRS, CDR2 YFSETQ.

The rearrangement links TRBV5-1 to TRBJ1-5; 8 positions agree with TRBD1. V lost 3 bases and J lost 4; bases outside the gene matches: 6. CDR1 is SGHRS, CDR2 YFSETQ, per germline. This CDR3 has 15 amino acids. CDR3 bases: TGCGCCAGCAGCTCGGAGGGGGACAGGAATCAGCCCCAGCATTTT. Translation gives CASSSEGDRNQPQHF.

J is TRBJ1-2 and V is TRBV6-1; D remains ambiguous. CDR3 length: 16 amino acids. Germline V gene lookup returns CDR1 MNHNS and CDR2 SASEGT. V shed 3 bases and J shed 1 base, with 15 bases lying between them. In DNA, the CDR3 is TGTGCCAGCAGTGAGGTTCCAGGCCGGTATAACTATGGCTACACCTTC. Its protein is CASSEVPGRYNYGYTF.

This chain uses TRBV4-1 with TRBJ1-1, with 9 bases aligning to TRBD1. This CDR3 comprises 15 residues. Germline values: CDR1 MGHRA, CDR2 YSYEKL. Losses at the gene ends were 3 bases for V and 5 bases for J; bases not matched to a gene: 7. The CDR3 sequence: CASSQGQGGLTEAFF. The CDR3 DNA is TGCGCCAGCAGCCAGGGACAGGGAGGGCTTACTGAAGCTTTCTTT.

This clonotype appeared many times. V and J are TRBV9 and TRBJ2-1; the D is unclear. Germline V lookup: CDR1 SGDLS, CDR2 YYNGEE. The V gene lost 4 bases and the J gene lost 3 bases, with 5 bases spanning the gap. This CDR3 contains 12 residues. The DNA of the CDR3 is TGTGCCAGCAGCTTTGACTACAATGAGCAGTTCTTC. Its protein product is CASSFDYNEQFF.

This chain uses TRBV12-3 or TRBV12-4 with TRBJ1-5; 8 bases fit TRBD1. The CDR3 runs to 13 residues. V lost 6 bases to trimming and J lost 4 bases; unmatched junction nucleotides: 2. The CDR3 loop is CASRRTGNQPQHF. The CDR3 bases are TGTGCCAGCAGACGGACAGGGAATCAGCCCCAGCATTTT.

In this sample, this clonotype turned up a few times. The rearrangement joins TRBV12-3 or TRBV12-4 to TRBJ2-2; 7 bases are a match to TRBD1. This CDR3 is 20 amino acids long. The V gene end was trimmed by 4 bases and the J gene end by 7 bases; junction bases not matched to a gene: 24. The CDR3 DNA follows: TGTGCCAGCAGTTCGGCGACGGGACAGATAACACCGGGGCAGGTCGGGGAGCTGTTTTTT. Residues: CASSSATGQITPGQVGELFF.

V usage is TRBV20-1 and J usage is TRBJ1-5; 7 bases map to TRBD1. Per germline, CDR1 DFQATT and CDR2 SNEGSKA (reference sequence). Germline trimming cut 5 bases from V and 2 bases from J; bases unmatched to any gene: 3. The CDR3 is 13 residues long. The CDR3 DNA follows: TGCAGTGCTGAAGACAGGGGCAATCAGCCCCAGCATTTT. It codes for CSAEDRGNQPQHF.

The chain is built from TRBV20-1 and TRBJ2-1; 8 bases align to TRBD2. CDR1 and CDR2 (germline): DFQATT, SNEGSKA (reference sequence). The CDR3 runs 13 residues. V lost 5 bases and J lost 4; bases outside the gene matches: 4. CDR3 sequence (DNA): TGCAGTGCTCTTGCGGGGGGTTACAATGAGCAGTTCTTC. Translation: CSALAGGYNEQFF.

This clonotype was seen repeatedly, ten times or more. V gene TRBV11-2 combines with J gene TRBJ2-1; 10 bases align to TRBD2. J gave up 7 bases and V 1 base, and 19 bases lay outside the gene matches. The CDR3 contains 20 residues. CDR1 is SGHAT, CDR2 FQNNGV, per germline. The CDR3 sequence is CASSLVSSPVLAGGLNEQFF. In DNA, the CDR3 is TGTGCCAGCAGCTTAGTATCGTCCCCGGTATTAGCGGGGGGCCTGAATGAGCAGTTCTTC.

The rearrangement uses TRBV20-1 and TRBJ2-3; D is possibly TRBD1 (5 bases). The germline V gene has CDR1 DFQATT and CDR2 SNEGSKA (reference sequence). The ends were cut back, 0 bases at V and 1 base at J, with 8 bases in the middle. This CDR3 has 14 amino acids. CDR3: CSAREETGTDTQYF. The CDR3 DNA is TGCAGTGCTAGAGAAGAGACAGGCACAGATACGCAGTATTTT.

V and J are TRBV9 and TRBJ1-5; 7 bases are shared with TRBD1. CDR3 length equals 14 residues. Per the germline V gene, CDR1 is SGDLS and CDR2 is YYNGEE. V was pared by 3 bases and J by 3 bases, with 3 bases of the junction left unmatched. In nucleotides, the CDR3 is TGTGCCAGCAGCGGAGGGACAGCCAATCAGCCCCAGCATTTT. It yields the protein CASSGGTANQPQHF.

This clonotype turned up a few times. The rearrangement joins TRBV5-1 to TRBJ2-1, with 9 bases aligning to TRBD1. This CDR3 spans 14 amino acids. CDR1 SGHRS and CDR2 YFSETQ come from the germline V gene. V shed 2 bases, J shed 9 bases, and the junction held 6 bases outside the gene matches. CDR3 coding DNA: TGCGCCAGCAGCTTCTGGGACAGGGTGGGTGAGCAGTTCTTC. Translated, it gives CASSFWDRVGEQFF.

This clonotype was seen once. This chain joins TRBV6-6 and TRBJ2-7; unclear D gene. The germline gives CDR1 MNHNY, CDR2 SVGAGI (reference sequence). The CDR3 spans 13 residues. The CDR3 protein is CASSPGPPYEQCV. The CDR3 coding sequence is TGTGCCAGCAGCCCCGGGCCTCCCTACGAGCAGTGCGTC.

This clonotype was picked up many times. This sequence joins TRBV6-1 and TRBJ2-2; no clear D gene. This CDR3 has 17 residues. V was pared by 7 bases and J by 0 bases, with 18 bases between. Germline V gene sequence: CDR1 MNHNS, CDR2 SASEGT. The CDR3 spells CASNKFLGDANTGELFF. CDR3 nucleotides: TGTGCCAGCAACAAGTTTCTCGGCGATGCGAACACCGGGGAGCTGTTTTTT.

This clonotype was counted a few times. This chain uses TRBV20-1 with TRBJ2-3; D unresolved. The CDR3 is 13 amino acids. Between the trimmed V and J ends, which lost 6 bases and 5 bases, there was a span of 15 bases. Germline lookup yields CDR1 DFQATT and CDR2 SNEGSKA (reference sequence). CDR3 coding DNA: TGCAGTGCCGCCTGGACCGGTCGAGATACGCAGTATTTT. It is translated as CSAAWTGRDTQYF.

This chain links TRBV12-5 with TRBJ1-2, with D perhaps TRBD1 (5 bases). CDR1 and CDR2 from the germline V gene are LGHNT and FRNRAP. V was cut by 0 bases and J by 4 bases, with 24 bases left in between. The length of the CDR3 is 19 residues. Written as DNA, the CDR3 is TGTGCTAGTGGTTTGGTACGAACGGGGCTGTGGAGACAACCCTATGGCTACACCTTC. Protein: CASGLVRTGLWRQPYGYTF. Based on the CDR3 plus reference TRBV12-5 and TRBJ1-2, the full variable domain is DARVTQTPRHKVTEMGQEVTMRCQPILGHNTVFWYRQTMMQGLELLAYFRNRAPLDDSGMPKDRFSAEMPDATLATLKIQPSEPRDSAVYFCASGLVRTGLWRQPYGYTFGSGTRLTVV.

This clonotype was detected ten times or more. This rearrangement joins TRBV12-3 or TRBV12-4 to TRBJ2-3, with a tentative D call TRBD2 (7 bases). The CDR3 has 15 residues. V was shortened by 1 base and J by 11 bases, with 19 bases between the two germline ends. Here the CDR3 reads CASSLGGGDHLGQYF. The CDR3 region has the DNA TGTGCCAGCAGTTTAGGGGGGGGCGACCACCTCGGGCAGTATTTT.

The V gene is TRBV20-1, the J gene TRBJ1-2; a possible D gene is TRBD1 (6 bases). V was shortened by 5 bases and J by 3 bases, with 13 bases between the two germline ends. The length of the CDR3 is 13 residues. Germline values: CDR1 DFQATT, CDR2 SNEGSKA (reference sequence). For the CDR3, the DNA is TGCAGTGCTCCCCGGGAGGGGGACTATGGCTACACCTTC. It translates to CSAPREGDYGYTF.

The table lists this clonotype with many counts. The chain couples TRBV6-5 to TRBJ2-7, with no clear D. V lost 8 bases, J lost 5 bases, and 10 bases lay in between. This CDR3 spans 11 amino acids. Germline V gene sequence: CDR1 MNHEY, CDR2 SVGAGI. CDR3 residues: CASGRYDEQYF. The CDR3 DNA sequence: TGTGCCAGCGGAAGGTACGACGAGCAGTACTTC.

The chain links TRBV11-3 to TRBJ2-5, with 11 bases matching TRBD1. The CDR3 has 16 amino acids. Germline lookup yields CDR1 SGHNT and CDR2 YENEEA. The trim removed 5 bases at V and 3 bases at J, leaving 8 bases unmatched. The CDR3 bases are TGTGCCAGCAGCAAAAGGACAGGGGGCGCGGAAGAGACCCAGTACTTC. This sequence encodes CASSKRTGGAEETQYF.

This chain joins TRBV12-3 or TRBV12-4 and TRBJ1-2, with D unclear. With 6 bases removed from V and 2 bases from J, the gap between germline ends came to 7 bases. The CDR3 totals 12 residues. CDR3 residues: CASRPRNYGYTF. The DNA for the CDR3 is TGTGCCAGCAGGCCCCGAAACTATGGCTACACCTTC.

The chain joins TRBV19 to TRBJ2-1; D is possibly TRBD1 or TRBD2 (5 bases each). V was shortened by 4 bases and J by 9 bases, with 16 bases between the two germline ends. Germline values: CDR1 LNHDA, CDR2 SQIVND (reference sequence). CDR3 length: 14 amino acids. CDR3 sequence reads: CASSNLRGAGEQFF. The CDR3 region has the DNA TGTGCCAGTAGTAACTTGAGAGGGGCCGGTGAGCAGTTCTTC.

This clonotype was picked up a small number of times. CDR3 protein: CASSQDLRGGETQYF. The DNA for the CDR3 is TGTGCCAGCAGCCAAGATCTGCGAGGAGGAGAGACCCAGTACTTC. The chain employs TRBV4-2 and TRBJ2-5; weak D call: TRBD2 (5 bases). This CDR3 comprises 15 residues. The V end lost 0 bases, the J end lost 4 bases, and 12 bases lay between the germline ends. The V gene's germline CDR1 is LGHNA and CDR2 YNFKEQ.